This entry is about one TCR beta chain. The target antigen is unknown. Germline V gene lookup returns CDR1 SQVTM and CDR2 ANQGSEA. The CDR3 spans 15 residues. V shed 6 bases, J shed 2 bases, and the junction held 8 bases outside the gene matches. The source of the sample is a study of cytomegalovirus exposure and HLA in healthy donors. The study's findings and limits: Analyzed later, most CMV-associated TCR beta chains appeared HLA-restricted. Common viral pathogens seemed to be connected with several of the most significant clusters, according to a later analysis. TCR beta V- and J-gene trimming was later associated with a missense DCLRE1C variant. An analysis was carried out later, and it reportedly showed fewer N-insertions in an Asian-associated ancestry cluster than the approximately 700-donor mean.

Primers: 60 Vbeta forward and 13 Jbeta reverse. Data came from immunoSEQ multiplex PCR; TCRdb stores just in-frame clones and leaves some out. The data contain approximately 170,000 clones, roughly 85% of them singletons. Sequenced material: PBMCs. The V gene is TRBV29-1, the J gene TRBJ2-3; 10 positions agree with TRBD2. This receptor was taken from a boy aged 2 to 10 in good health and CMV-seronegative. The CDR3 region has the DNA TGCAGCGTCCTGGCTAGCGGGAGTTACACAGATACGCAGTATTTT. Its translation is CSVLASGSYTDTQYF.